This paragraph covers one T cell receptor (beta chain) sequence. This clonotype was seen a handful of times. Its antigen is currently not known. No qualities accompany the bases; no much larger clone lies one base away. This specimen belongs to a study of spatial heterogeneity in lung cancer (dated 2019 in TCRdb). For context, the study as a whole: Beta-chain transcripts were consistently detected in greater numbers than alpha-chain transcripts, which likely reflected higher beta-chain transcript abundance. In non-small cell lung cancer, the study quantitatively compared TCR alpha and beta repertoires across several tumor regions, matched nontumor lung, and blood. Nonsynonymous mutation counts, determined by whole-exome sequencing of tumor tissue, were related to TCR repertoire features. In the raw uncorrected reads, each unique combination of TCR and UMI appeared more than ten times on average. At surgery, both alpha and beta chains were TCR-sequenced in 220 tumor regions, fewer than 85 matched nontumor lung samples and some 56 PBMC samples.

The germline V gene sets CDR1 to MNHEY and CDR2 to SVGEGT. The germline V end is reduced by 5 bases and the J end by 4 bases; junction bases left unmatched: 3. From the cysteine up to the phenylalanine, the CDR3 has a length of 14 residues. Of all the DNA, just the CDR3 is kept, 42 bases in frame from base 1. The library was obtained by 5' RACE. TCRdb records NextSeq 500 as the sequencer. The TCR library protocol attached a unique molecular identifier to each TCR cDNA molecule to allow correction of PCR and sequencing errors. As for the original processing: Decombinator tools were used for TCR identification, UMI-based error correction and CDR3 extraction. Expanded TCRs were defined as those above a frequency of 2 per 1,000, corresponding to the top 1% of the tumor frequency distribution. Renyi diversity was calculated using the R vegan package after each repertoire was subsampled 100 times to 5,000 TCRs. CDR3 similarity networks were built from amino acid triplet string-kernel similarity, connecting CDR3s with pairwise similarity above 0.82. Through fastp at Q25 and MiXCR, TCRdb rebuilt clones from the public reads, retaining in-frame beta chains. Rows are combined by CDR3 protein, so each entry shows the most common genes and DNA. TCRdb, rather than the study authors, made the V and J calls. The sample table contains about 92,000 distinct CDR3 sequences; only one count was recorded for approximately 12% of them. Over 40% of the sample belongs to the ten largest clones.

Explained via the paper, the time point label denotes: sample taken at primary tumor resection. Donors were approximately 72 patients with early-stage, untreated non-small cell lung cancer from the lung TRACERx cohort. TCR sequencing used whole RNA extracted from tumor and nontumor lung tissue, or from cryopreserved PBMC samples, without cell sorting. A patient was chosen for TCR sequencing only when enough RNA was available from at least two tumor regions. Overall results and qualifications from the work: Additional single-cell paired TCR alpha and beta sequencing was considered necessary to confirm, at a functional level, the hypothesis that regional TCRs recognize regional mutations. Ubiquitous expanded tumor TCRs were found in blood more often at tumor resection than at routine follow-up.

The chain is assembled from TRBV6-2 or TRBV6-3 and TRBJ2-2; 8 of the junction bases match TRBD2. The source of this sequence is a male donor with early-stage non-small cell lung cancer. The sample was PBMCs, taken at surgery. In nucleotide form, the sequence is TGTGCCAGCAGTCCTCTAGCGGGCACCGGGGAGCTGTTTTTT. This encodes CASSPLAGTGELFF.